The sequence of this T cell receptor beta chain was determined in a study of blood T cell repertoires in COVID-19. Whole-study context: COVID-19 samples collected from the United States, Italy and Spain covered acute and convalescent phases.

The germline V gene encodes CDR1 SGHNT and CDR2 YYREEE (reference sequence). Germline trimming cut 3 bases from V and 5 bases from J; bases unmatched to any gene: 6. This CDR3 has 14 residues. TCRdb's copy holds only in-frame clones and misses some; the assay was immunoSEQ multiplex PCR. The sample holds 250,000 or so clones, 80% to 90% seen once. The clonotype was recovered from a woman aged 40-49 years who had recovered from COVID-19. The sequencing sample was made of peripheral blood. This chain links TRBV5-4 with TRBJ2-5; TRBD2 aligns across 8 bases. This chain's CDR3 is CASSSPGGRETQYF. CDR3 sequence (DNA): TGTGCCAGCAGCTCCCCGGGGGGGCGTGAGACCCAGTACTTC. The whole variable domain, filled in from reference TRBV5-4 and TRBJ2-5, reads ETGVTQSPTHLIKTRGQQVTLRCSSQSGHNTVSWYQQALGQGPQFIFQYYREEENGRGNFPPRFSGLQFPNYSSELNVNALELDDSALYLCASSSPGGRETQYFGPGTRLLVL.